One and the same sample provided the 8 T cell receptor beta chains below, sequenced in a study of blood T cell repertoires in COVID-19 (dated by TCRdb to between 2020 and 2021). Libraries came from the immunoSEQ multiplex PCR assay. As stored in TCRdb, this immuneACCESS dataset retains in-frame rearrangements with V and J assigned. A fraction of the clones does not appear; measured against another copy, unresolved V genes explain less than half of the discrepancy, and the remainder lacks a known reason. Within this sample are some 110,000 clones, with roughly four fifths of them counted one time only. The ten largest account for about 2.5% of the sample. Material for sequencing was peripheral blood. These receptors originate from a man aged 50 to 59 with acute or convalescent COVID-19.

The J gene is TRBJ1-1, the V gene TRBV11-2, with D maybe TRBD1 (5 bases). Germline V lookup: CDR1 SGHAT, CDR2 FQNNGV. The CDR3 has 13 amino acids. V was cut by 0 bases and J by 5 bases, with 7 bases left in between. The CDR3, as DNA: TGTGCCAGCAGCTTAGAACGGGGGACTGAAGCTTTCTTT. It specifies CASSLERGTEAFF. The variable domain in full, with the rest retrieved from reference TRBV11-2 and TRBJ1-1, is EAGVAQSPRYKIIEKRQSVAFWCNPISGHATLYWYQQILGQGPKLLIQFQNNGVVDDSQLPKDRFSAERLKGVDSTLKIQPAKLEDSAVYLCASSLERGTEAFFGQGTRLTVV.

This clone has just a few counts. This chain uses TRBV29-1 with TRBJ2-7; TRBD1 matches at 12 bases. CDR1 is SQVTM, CDR2 ANQGSEA, per germline. The junction had 4 bases not matched to a gene; V was cut back by 6 bases and J by 4 bases. The CDR3 totals 13 residues. The CDR3 loop reads CSVTGQGAYEQYF. CDR3 nucleotides: TGCAGCGTCACGGGACAGGGGGCTTACGAGCAGTACTTC.

This clone was observed once. The J gene is TRBJ1-5, the V gene TRBV28, with 11 positions matching TRBD1. The CDR3 sequence is 17 residues long. The germline CDR1 and CDR2 sequences are MDHEN and SYDVKM. V lost 5 bases and J lost 2; bases outside the gene matches: 8. In nucleotides, the CDR3 is TGTGCCAGCAGTGTGGGGACAGGGGGTTTTCGCAATCAGCCCCAGCATTTT. It encodes CASSVGTGGFRNQPQHF. Full variable domain (outside the CDR3, taken from reference TRBV28 and TRBJ1-5): DVKVTQSSRYLVKRTGEKVFLECVQDMDHENMFWYRQDPGLGLRLIYFSYDVKMKEKGDIPEGYSVSREKKERFSLILESASTNQTSMYLCASSVGTGGFRNQPQHFGDGTRLSIL.

This clone is a singleton in its sample. The chain is built from TRBV4-1 and TRBJ2-1; D is unresolved. Looked up from germline, CDR1 is MGHRA and CDR2 is YSYEKL. This CDR3 is built from 16 residues. V was clipped by 0 bases and J by 7 bases, with 16 bases between them. The chain's CDR3 is CASSQEIRLVANEQFF. The CDR3, as DNA: TGCGCCAGCAGCCAAGAAATTAGGCTAGTTGCGAATGAGCAGTTCTTC.

J is TRBJ2-2 and V is TRBV7-9; 8 bases align to TRBD2. Germline CDR1 is SEHNR and CDR2 is FQNEAQ (reference sequence). Trimming took 1 base from V and 6 from J; bases not matched to a gene: 4. This CDR3 is 15 amino acids long. The CDR3 here is CASSLESGGAGELFF. The CDR3 region has the DNA TGTGCCAGCAGCTTAGAAAGCGGGGGAGCCGGGGAGCTGTTTTTT.

This chain connects TRBV5-4 to TRBJ1-6; 7 bases line up with TRBD1. This CDR3 spans 15 amino acids. J lost 6 bases, V lost 0 bases, and 3 bases had no gene match. Germline V CDR1 and CDR2: SGHNT, YYREEE (reference sequence). The CDR3 bases are TGTGCCAGCAGCTTGGAGGGGACAGTTAATTCACCCCTCCACTTT. Translated: CASSLEGTVNSPLHF.

V gene TRBV9 combines with J gene TRBJ2-7; 10 bases are shared with TRBD2. V gave up 4 bases and J gave up 1 base; unmatched junction bases: 5. CDR1 and CDR2 (germline): SGDLS, YYNGEE. CDR3 length: 15 amino acids. The CDR3: CASSPGLAWSYEQYF. As DNA, the CDR3 is TGTGCCAGCAGCCCGGGACTAGCGTGGTCCTACGAGCAGTACTTC.

The rearrangement links TRBV6-5 to TRBJ1-3; D possibly corresponds to TRBD1 (6 bases). Per germline, CDR1 MNHEY and CDR2 SVGAGI. The length of the CDR3 is 14 residues. Between the trimmed V and J ends, which lost 2 bases and 4 bases, there was a span of 9 bases. The CDR3 region is CASSYATGGNTIYF. The CDR3 DNA is TGTGCCAGCAGTTACGCGACAGGAGGAAACACCATATATTTT.